One sample yielded the 16 T cell receptor beta chains listed below, sequenced in a study of tumor and adjacent non-tumor tissue in lung cancer. No cell sorting was done before RNA was extracted from the tissue. Three rounds of nested PCR, following a modified ARM-PCR protocol, produced the TCRbeta library. TCRdb recomputed calls from the multiplex PCR reads with MiXCR, one row per CDR3 protein. Of 100,000 to 150,000 distinct CDR3 sequences listed, 66% are singletons. Sequenced sample: lung tumor tissue. These receptors were taken from a man aged 25 to 45 with non-small cell lung cancer.

The table lists this clonotype with many counts. The rearrangement uses TRBV4-1 and TRBJ1-5, with 7 nucleotides matching TRBD1. Germline values: CDR1 MGHRA, CDR2 YSYEKL. CDR3 length: 16 residues. Trimming removed 3 bases from V and 0 bases from J; junction bases left unmatched: 5. The CDR3 is CASSQSQGNSNQPQHF. CDR3 sequence (DNA): TGCGCCAGCAGCCAGTCACAGGGGAATAGCAATCAGCCCCAGCATTTT.

About this clonotype: This could be a read error, since a much larger clone is one nucleotide away. The chain links TRBV4-1 to TRBJ2-1, with D maybe TRBD2 (6 bases). The CDR3 consists of 16 residues. Looked up from germline, CDR1 is MGHRA and CDR2 is YSYEKL. V was pared by 4 bases and J by 0 bases, with 13 bases between. The CDR3 spells CASSRAQAGSYNEQFF. CDR3 bases: TGCGCCAGCAGCCGAGCTCAAGCGGGCTCCTACAATGAGCAGTTCTTC.

This clonotype was counted ten times or more. The V and J genes are TRBV20-1 and TRBJ2-5; 8 bases align to TRBD2. CDR3 size: 13 residues. J was trimmed by 1 base and V by 4 bases; bases with no gene match: 2. Germline V CDR1 and CDR2: DFQATT, SNEGSKA (reference sequence). CDR3 sequence reads: CSAKGTSQETQYF. CDR3 nucleotides: TGCAGTGCTAAAGGGACTAGCCAAGAGACCCAGTACTTC.

This clonotype has just one count. The junction departs from germline at one end; a sequencing error may be responsible. The chain joins TRBV6-4 to TRBJ2-1; TRBD2 agrees at 9 bases. The CDR3 spans 15 residues. Germline CDR1 and CDR2: MRHNA and SNTAGT. The chain's CDR3 is CASSEVSGSYNEQLF. In nucleotides, the CDR3 is TGTGCCAGCAGTGAGGTTAGCGGGAGCTACAATGAGCAGCTCTTC.

This sequence joins TRBV12-3 or TRBV12-4 and TRBJ2-1; D is unclear. Deletions cut 4 bases from V and 8 bases from J, with 12 bases between. The CDR3 is made up of 13 amino acids. CDR3 loop: CASSSSDRDEQFF. CDR3 nucleotides: TGTGCCAGCAGTTCTAGTGATAGGGATGAGCAGTTCTTC.

For this clonotype: It is likely a read error, because the conserved phenylalanine at the end of the CDR3 is missing. It is unclear where the CDR3 begins or ends on the DNA, so no DNA is shown, and the CDR3 is as TCRdb lists it. The chain combines TRBV4-3 with TRBJ1-1. Germline V gives CDR1 LGHNA, CDR2 YSLEER. The CDR3 totals 14 residues, both ends included. The CDR3 here is CASSQDKWLTEVFS.

This clonotype was detected ten times or more. This sequence joins TRBV20-1 and TRBJ2-7; no definite D call. Trimming left V 0 bases short and J 2 bases short, with 11 bases between. Germline V gene lookup returns CDR1 DFQATT and CDR2 SNEGSKA (reference sequence). This CDR3 is built from 14 residues. CDR3 coding DNA: TGCAGTGCTAGAGATCTGGCAGCAGCCTACGAGCAGTACTTC. Protein sequence: CSARDLAAAYEQYF.

A remark on this clonotype: Since a much larger clone is just one base distant, this may be a read error. The V gene is TRBV4-2, the J gene TRBJ2-6, with a tentative D call TRBD1 (5 bases). The germline CDR1 and CDR2 sequences are LGHNA and YNFKEQ. The CDR3 length is 17 residues. CDR3 DNA sequence: TGTGCCAGCAGCCAAGTCGCAGGGTCCCCTGGGGCCAAGGTCCTGACTTTC. It translates to CASSQVAGSPGAKVLTF.

This chain links TRBV28 with TRBJ2-1; 14 nucleotides align to TRBD2. Germline V CDR1 and CDR2: MDHEN, SYDVKM. Losses at the gene ends were 8 bases for V and 6 bases for J; bases not matched to a gene: 6. The CDR3 contains 15 residues. The CDR3 sequence: CASGQTSGGANEQFF. The DNA of the CDR3 is TGTGCCAGCGGTCAGACTAGCGGGGGGGCCAATGAGCAGTTCTTC.

Concerning this clonotype: A much larger clone differs by one base, so this may be a read error. The CDR3 sequence: CGSTKFDRNTEAFF. CDR3 in DNA: TGTGGCAGCACTAAATTTGACAGGAACACTGAAGCTTTCTTT. The chain joins TRBV6-6 to TRBJ1-1, with a weak D call TRBD1 (5 bases). The germline V gene encodes CDR1 MNHNY and CDR2 SVGAGI (reference sequence). The CDR3 extends over 14 amino acids.

This rearrangement joins TRBV6-1 to TRBJ2-3; TRBD2 agrees at 14 bases. The CDR3 is 15 residues long. CDR1 MNHNS and CDR2 SASEGT come from the germline V gene. The CDR3 DNA reads as TGTGATAGCAGTGGACTAGCGGGAGGAACAGATACGCAGTATTTT. The encoded protein is CDSSGLAGGTDTQYF.

The chain employs TRBV20-1 and TRBJ1-1; 7 positions agree with TRBD1. The trim removed 2 bases at V and 1 base at J, leaving 10 bases unmatched. The CDR3 spans 16 residues. The germline CDR1 and CDR2 sequences are DFQATT and SNEGSKA (reference sequence). The chain's CDR3 is CSARSPGGYKNTEAFF. Here the CDR3 DNA reads TGCAGTGCTAGAAGTCCAGGGGGATATAAGAACACTGAAGCTTTCTTT.

As concerns this clonotype: Since a much larger clone is just one base distant, this may be a read error. V is TRBV4-3 and J is TRBJ1-6, with TRBD1 as a possible D gene (5 bases). Trimming pared 0 bases from V and 7 bases from J, leaving 16 bases between. The CDR3 sequence is 17 residues long. Germline assignment: CDR1 LGHNA and CDR2 YSLEER. The DNA for the CDR3 is TGCGCCAGCAGCCAAGATAAAGGCGAGACAGCAAATTCACCCCTCCACTTT. It yields the protein CASSQDKGETANSPLHF.

A few counts support this clonotype. The chain has TRBV20-1 and TRBJ1-2; no clear D gene. V shed 1 base and J shed 4 bases, with 10 bases lying between them. This CDR3 region has 13 residues. Germline V CDR1 and CDR2: DFQATT, SNEGSKA (reference sequence). DNA of the CDR3: TGCAGTGCTAGAGGAGGTTCTACCTATGGCTACACCTTC. Residues: CSARGGSTYGYTF.

V usage is TRBV11-2 and J usage is TRBJ1-2; tentatively, D is TRBD1 (5 bases). Between the trimmed V and J ends, which lost 0 bases and 7 bases, there was a span of 21 bases. The CDR3 extends over 17 amino acids. CDR1 is SGHAT and CDR2 is FQNNGV in the germline V gene. This CDR3 is CASSLDSFFEPGRGYTF. CDR3 DNA: TGTGCCAGCAGCTTAGACTCTTTCTTTGAACCGGGACGTGGCTACACCTTC.

This clonotype has only one observation. The junction departs from the called germline gene at one end, perhaps through a read error. The chain couples TRBV4-1 to TRBJ1-1; D gene uncertain. CDR3 length equals 14 residues. Germline V gene lookup returns CDR1 MGHRA and CDR2 YSYEKL. The CDR3 spells CANSQDHFSTDAFF. CDR3 coding DNA: TGTGCCAACAGCCAAGATCACTTCAGCACTGATGCTTTCTTT.